This is a list of T cell receptor beta chains from one sample in a study of blood T cells in healthy people across ages. TCRdb processed the 5' RACE reads anew with MiXCR; each CDR3 protein has one entry. The table includes 1.5 million to 2 million distinct CDR3 sequences, around 48% detected once. Sequencing was performed on blood. Receptor source: a woman aged 40 to 49 in good health. Both conserved end residues are part of each CDR3.

J gene,V gene,CDR3 protein
TRBJ2-7,TRBV20-1,CSARDPLGYEQYF
TRBJ2-1,TRBV4-3,CASSKTPGLSSYNEQFF
TRBJ2-6,TRBV7-2,CASSPHRLAGANVLTF
TRBJ2-6,TRBV19,CASMPSSAGANVLTF
TRBJ1-2,TRBV20-1,CSARQGDPNYGYTF
TRBJ2-1,TRBV28,CASSPPATGYSEQFF
TRBJ2-3,TRBV21-1,CASSTARLPPDTQYF
TRBJ1-2,TRBV3-1,CASSQDSVEARYGYTF
TRBJ2-6,TRBV27,CASREWLGAGGANVLTF
TRBJ1-2,TRBV7-9,CASSLTTANYGYTF
TRBJ2-7,TRBV27,CASSVTGDSYEQYF
TRBJ2-5,TRBV19,CASSESGTEYQETQYF
TRBJ1-4,TRBV5-5,CASSFHRADDEKLFF
TRBJ2-1,TRBV6-5,CTSSQQGNEQFF
TRBJ2-5,TRBV29-1,CSVPAQYTQETQYF
TRBJ2-7,TRBV7-9,CASSDGTGGPYEQYF
TRBJ2-5,TRBV13,CASSFEAQETQYF
TRBJ2-1,TRBV5-1,CASSLVSGALNEQFF
TRBJ2-1,TRBV27,CASSFKGGMDEQFF
TRBJ2-7,TRBV5-1,CASSIGESYEQYF
TRBJ1-1,TRBV5-1,CASIPDRALNTEAFF
TRBJ2-3,TRBV27,CASSTGAFSSTDTQYF
TRBJ2-1,TRBV5-8,CASSESGTSGVYNEQFF
TRBJ2-7,TRBV5-1,CASRIGASRSNYEQYF
TRBJ2-7,TRBV29-1,CSVASGRGYEQYF
TRBJ2-1,TRBV20-1,CSASPLAGGGNEQFF
TRBJ2-7,TRBV27,CASSSDRMISYEQYF
TRBJ2-3,TRBV7-2,CASKSADSLSTDTQYF
TRBJ2-1,TRBV28,CASSTGGTYNEQFF
TRBJ2-4,TRBV5-1,CASSLEFDPLAKNIQYF
TRBJ2-7,TRBV28,CASSRLAFEQYF
TRBJ1-2,TRBV12-3/TRBV12-4,CASSPAGQGVYGYTF
TRBJ2-3,TRBV29-1,CSVPAGSGVYTDTQYF
TRBJ1-2,TRBV6-6,CASSNEGTSPNYGYTF
TRBJ2-1,TRBV7-8,CASSSLRGGPNEQFF
TRBJ2-1,TRBV7-9,CASSGTGRGGTYNEQFF
TRBJ1-1,TRBV28,CASSLIREGKRTEAFF
TRBJ1-1,TRBV6-5,CASSYSQGGYTEAFF
TRBJ1-1,TRBV7-9,CASSRQGWANTEAFF
TRBJ2-3,TRBV4-2,CASSQDDYTQYF
TRBJ2-5,TRBV14,CASSQDGGAKQYF
TRBJ1-2,TRBV19,CASSTNQQGRNGYTF
TRBJ2-1,TRBV15,CATSRGGRGFSNEQFF
TRBJ2-3,TRBV19,CASSNIAGGTDTQYF
TRBJ2-3,TRBV6-5,CASSYSGGEFDTQYF
TRBJ2-3,TRBV7-2,CASSSRLAGRADTQYF
TRBJ1-2,TRBV7-2,CASSAQGALGYTF
TRBJ2-5,TRBV5-1,CASSVEALQTQYF
TRBJ2-7,TRBV20-1,CSARRRDREEYF
TRBJ2-1,TRBV12-3/TRBV12-4,CASSASRGNNEQFF
TRBJ2-5,TRBV29-1,CSVLGLAGDETQYF
.,TRBV28,CASSSPRADRAETQYF
TRBJ2-3,TRBV20-1,CSARAGQTQYF
.,TRBV12-3/TRBV12-4,CASTLLGRVSYNEQYF